These 23 T cell receptor beta chains originate from one sample sequenced in a study of a mutant IDH1 vaccine in newly diagnosed glioma. The time point is: week 5, during vaccination. Vaccine doses each comprised 300 ug of mutant IDH1 20-mer peptide, with topical imiquimod. Some clones are missing from TCRdb's copy, which holds only in-frame ones; the method was immunoSEQ multiplex PCR. Here the sample spans 30,000 to 35,000 clones, around 58% being singletons. These TCRs' antigens remain unknown. Sequencing used PBMCs, obtained from a glioma patient whose treatment included an IDH1 peptide vaccine. These receptors were collected from a woman between 18 and 30 years old with glioma.

The chain couples TRBV7-6 to TRBJ1-3; no clear D. Trimming shortened V by 0 bases and J by 6 bases, and 6 bases separated the two germline ends. From germline, CDR1 is SGHVS and CDR2 FNYEAQ. CDR3 length: 13 residues. CDR3 sequence: CASSLAFINTIYF. CDR3 nucleotides: TGTGCCAGCAGCTTAGCGTTTATAAACACCATATATTTT. Full variable domain (missing parts from reference TRBV7-6 and TRBJ1-3): GAGVSQSPRYKVTKRGQDVALRCDPISGHVSLYWYRQALGQGPEFLTYFNYEAQQDKSGLPNDRFSAERPEGSISTLTIQRTEQRDSAMYRCASSLAFINTIYFGEGSWLTVV.

The genes are TRBV7-8 and TRBJ1-5; D is perhaps TRBD1 (5 bases). Germline values: CDR1 SGHVS, CDR2 FQNEAQ. The V end was cut by 1 base, the J end by 5 bases, with 12 bases between. The CDR3 loop spans 15 amino acids. The CDR3 coding sequence is TGTGCCAGCAGCTTAGAGTTGAGGGGTCATCAGCCCCAGCATTTT. Its translation: CASSLELRGHQPQHF.

This chain's CDR3 is CAISDTGVLTGNTIYF. CDR3 bases: TGTGCCATCAGTGACACAGGGGTTTTAACTGGAAACACCATATATTTT. The V and J genes are TRBV10-3 and TRBJ1-3; 7 bases line up with TRBD1. This CDR3 has 16 amino acids. Per the germline V gene, CDR1 is ENHRY and CDR2 is SYGVKD. J lost 2 bases, V lost 3 bases, and 7 bases had no gene match.

The rearrangement links TRBV19 to TRBJ1-2; 9 bases agree with TRBD1. CDR1 and CDR2 from the germline V gene are LNHDA and SQIVND (reference sequence). V lost 4 bases and J lost 5; bases outside the gene matches: 11. The CDR3 consists of 16 residues. CDR3 protein: CASSTGTGPTPYGYTF. The CDR3 DNA follows: TGTGCCAGTAGTACCGGGACAGGGCCCACCCCATATGGCTACACCTTC.

The V gene is TRBV4-3, the J gene TRBJ2-7, with D possibly TRBD2 on 6 matching bases. CDR3 size: 14 residues. Trimming removed 1 base from V and 3 bases from J, with 10 bases in between. Looked up from germline, CDR1 is LGHNA and CDR2 is YSLEER. The CDR3 nucleotides are TGCGCCAGCAGCCAAGCTGGGGGGTTCTACGAGCAGTACTTC. Protein product: CASSQAGGFYEQYF.

In its sample, this clone was seen a few times. The V gene is TRBV28, the J gene TRBJ2-7; D call uncertain. The CDR3 consists of 14 residues. Per the germline V gene, CDR1 is MDHEN and CDR2 is SYDVKM. V shed 3 bases and J shed 7 bases, with 16 bases lying between them. The DNA of the CDR3 is TGTGCCAGCAGTTTGGGCGGCACTCCTAGTGAGCAGTACTTC. The encoded protein is CASSLGGTPSEQYF.

This clone was seen more than once but under ten times. The genes are TRBV19 and TRBJ1-2, with D possibly being TRBD1 (6 bases). Germline V gives CDR1 LNHDA, CDR2 SQIVND (reference sequence). The CDR3 totals 16 residues. The ends were cut back, 0 bases at V and 6 bases at J, with 17 bases in the middle. The CDR3 loop is CASSIDLYAGVDGYTF. DNA of the CDR3: TGTGCCAGTAGTATAGATCTTTACGCAGGGGTAGATGGCTACACCTTC.

This clone was detected only a few times. The CDR3 spells CASSIGQGEAAFWANVLTF. In DNA form, the CDR3 reads TGCGCCAGCAGCATCGGACAGGGGGAAGCTGCTTTCTGGGCCAACGTCCTGACTTTC. This chain connects TRBV5-1 to TRBJ2-6; 10 bases are a match to TRBD1. Germline CDR1 reads SGHRS; CDR2 reads YFSETQ. The CDR3 has 19 amino acids. V lost 4 bases, J lost 5 bases, and 15 bases stayed unmatched. The full variable domain, completed using reference TRBV5-1 and TRBJ2-6, is KAGVTQTPRYLIKTRGQQVTLSCSPISGHRSVSWYQQTPGQGLQFLFEYFSETQRNKGNFPGRFSGRQFSNSRSEMNVSTLELGDSALYLCASSIGQGEAAFWANVLTFGAGSRLTVL.

To note about this clone: A read error may account for a junction end that differs from germline. The chain uses TRBV7-2 and TRBJ1-2; tentative D call: TRBD1 (5 bases). This CDR3 has 16 amino acids. Germline V CDR1 and CDR2: SGHTA, FQGNSA. The CDR3 here is CVSTLQGPLANYGYTF. CDR3 nucleotide sequence: TGTGTCAGCACCTTGCAGGGACCTTTAGCTAACTATGGCTACACCTTC.

The V call is TRBV14, the J call TRBJ2-1; 7 positions match TRBD2. Trimming removed 4 bases from V and 0 bases from J; junction bases left unmatched: 3. The CDR3 runs to 15 residues. The germline V gene has CDR1 SGHDN and CDR2 FVKESK. As DNA, the CDR3 is TGTGCCAGCAGCCTGGGGGGGGGCTCCTACAATGAGCAGTTCTTC. It specifies CASSLGGGSYNEQFF.

The chain has TRBV11-2 and TRBJ2-1; 7 bases fit TRBD1. Looked up from germline, CDR1 is SGHAT and CDR2 is FQNNGV. J lost 8 bases, V lost 5 bases, and 15 bases had no gene match. CDR3 size: 16 residues. CDR3 amino acids: CASSVSDREGIDEQFF. DNA for the CDR3: TGTGCCAGCAGCGTAAGCGACAGGGAAGGAATAGATGAGCAGTTCTTC.

V usage is TRBV7-2 and J usage is TRBJ2-5, with 7 bases that match TRBD2. This CDR3 spans 15 amino acids. Germline-derived CDR1 and CDR2 are SGHTA and FQGNSA. Trimming removed 1 base from V and 2 bases from J; junction bases left unmatched: 4. The CDR3 sequence is CASSLGGGPQETQYF. CDR3 bases: TGTGCCAGCAGCTTAGGGGGGGGACCTCAAGAGACCCAGTACTTC.

The V and J genes are TRBV4-1 and TRBJ1-4; D gene uncertain. V gave up 0 bases and J gave up 8 bases, with 13 bases separating them. This CDR3 has 15 amino acids. Germline V gives CDR1 MGHRA, CDR2 YSYEKL. DNA of the CDR3: TGCGCCAGCAGCCAAGAGGGATCATATTTAGAAAAACTGTTTTTT. Protein: CASSQEGSYLEKLFF.

The rearrangement uses TRBV7-2 and TRBJ1-2; D unresolved. The CDR3 has 15 residues. V was clipped by 3 bases and J by 4 bases, with 15 bases between them. The germline V gene encodes CDR1 SGHTA and CDR2 FQGNSA. The CDR3 bases are TGTGCCAGCAGCTTCCCGCCAACAGTCGCCTATGGCTACACCTTC. Translating it yields CASSFPPTVAYGYTF. Variable domain in full (rest from reference TRBV7-2 and TRBJ1-2): GAGVSQSPSNKVTEKGKDVELRCDPISGHTALYWYRQSLGQGLEFLIYFQGNSAPDKSGLPSDRFSAERTGGSVSTLTIQRTQQEDSAVYLCASSFPPTVAYGYTFGSGTRLTVV.

This clone was seen a handful of times. The chain's CDR3 is CASSPRDRASYEQYF. CDR3 nucleotide sequence: TGTGCCAGCTCACCCCGGGACAGGGCTTCCTACGAGCAGTACTTC. J is TRBJ2-7 and V is TRBV18; 9 bases map to TRBD1. The CDR3 consists of 15 residues. Unmatched junction bases numbered 4, after V lost 3 bases and J lost 1 base. Germline CDR1 KGHSH, CDR2 LQKENI.

The rearrangement links TRBV7-2 to TRBJ1-5; unclear D gene. Germline loops: CDR1 SGHTA, CDR2 FQGNSA. V was trimmed by 8 bases and J by 5 bases, leaving 13 bases between them. The CDR3 length is 13 residues. CDR3 sequence (DNA): TGTGCCAGCTCTTGGAACGGAGATCAGCCCCAGCATTTT. Translated: CASSWNGDQPQHF.

J is TRBJ2-5 and V is TRBV6-4; weak D call: TRBD1 (5 bases). The CDR3 is 12 residues long. Germline assignment: CDR1 MRHNA and CDR2 SNTAGT. V was clipped by 0 bases and J by 8 bases, with 7 bases between them. CDR3: CASSDSGQTQYF. The CDR3 DNA reads TGTGCCAGCAGTGACTCGGGGCAAACCCAGTACTTC.

This chain connects TRBV7-3 to TRBJ1-5, with 10 bases lining up with TRBD1. CDR3 size: 17 residues. CDR1 is SGHTA, CDR2 FQGTGA, per germline. With V trimmed by 8 bases and J by 4 bases, 14 bases remained unmatched. The DNA of the CDR3 is TGTGCCAGCGCGACAGGGGGCCATCGGAGGGGAAATCAGCCCCAGCATTTT. Translation: CASATGGHRRGNQPQHF.

The chain couples TRBV7-2 to TRBJ2-7; TRBD2 aligns across 9 bases. The CDR3 extends over 15 amino acids. V trimming: 5 bases; J trimming: 2 bases; junction bases outside the gene matches: 7. CDR1 is SGHTA, CDR2 FQGNSA, per germline. CDR3 loop: CASSQVAGDPYEQYF. CDR3 DNA sequence: TGTGCCAGCAGCCAAGTAGCGGGAGATCCCTACGAGCAGTACTTC.

The chain combines TRBV6-5 with TRBJ1-4; possible D gene TRBD1, 5 bases. The length of the CDR3 is 14 residues. Germline values: CDR1 MNHEY, CDR2 SVGAGI. Trimming stripped 2 bases from V and 7 bases from J, with 11 bases between. The CDR3 DNA sequence: TGTGCCAGCAGTTACGCCCTCGGGGGTGAAAAACTGTTTTTT. It is translated as CASSYALGGEKLFF.

In regard to this clone: The same CDR3 can be traced to other DNA sequences in this sample. The V call is TRBV6-5, the J call TRBJ2-7, with a weak D call TRBD2 (7 bases). Germline CDR1 is MNHEY and CDR2 is SVGAGI. This CDR3 comprises 12 residues. This CDR3 reads CAAMGGGNEQYF. In DNA, the CDR3 is TGTGCTGCCATGGGAGGGGGGAACGAGCAGTACTTC.

This clone appeared a few times. Sequence at one end of the junction differs from germline and may be a read error. This sequence joins TRBV30 and TRBJ1-3, with D uncertain. This CDR3 contains 16 residues. Germline CDR1 reads GTSNPN; CDR2 reads SVGIG (reference sequence). The CDR3 region has the DNA TGTGCCCGGAGTCTGGGCCCGGTCAGCTCTGGAAACACCATATATTTT. Its translation is CARSLGPVSSGNTIYF.

This chain uses TRBV19 with TRBJ1-2, with TRBD1 identical over 8 bases. The germline gives CDR1 LNHDA, CDR2 SQIVND (reference sequence). V was pared by 3 bases and J by 2 bases, with 8 bases of the junction left unmatched. The CDR3 sequence is 16 residues long. DNA of the CDR3: TGTGCCAGTAGTATTTCGGCAGGGGGCTTGAACTATGGCTACACCTTC. Protein sequence: CASSISAGGLNYGYTF.